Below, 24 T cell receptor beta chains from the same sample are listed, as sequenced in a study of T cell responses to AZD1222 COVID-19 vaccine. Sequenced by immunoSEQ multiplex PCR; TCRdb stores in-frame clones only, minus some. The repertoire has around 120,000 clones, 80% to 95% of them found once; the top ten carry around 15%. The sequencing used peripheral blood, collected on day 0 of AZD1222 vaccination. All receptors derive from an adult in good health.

CDR3 nucleotide sequence: TGCGCCAGCAGCCCGGACAGGGCCTACGAGCAGTACTTC. Amino acids: CASSPDRAYEQYF. V is TRBV5-1 and J is TRBJ2-7; 8 positions match TRBD1. Looked up from germline, CDR1 is SGHRS and CDR2 is YFSETQ. This CDR3 region has 13 residues. Trimming at V came to 4 bases and at J to 2 bases, leaving 2 bases not matched to a gene.

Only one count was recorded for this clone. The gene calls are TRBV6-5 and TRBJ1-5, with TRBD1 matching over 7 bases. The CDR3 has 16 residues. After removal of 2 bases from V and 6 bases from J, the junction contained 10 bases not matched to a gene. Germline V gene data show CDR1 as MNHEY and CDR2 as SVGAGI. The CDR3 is CASSYPRQGPGQPQHF. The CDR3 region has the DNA TGTGCCAGCAGTTACCCTAGACAGGGCCCGGGTCAGCCCCAGCATTTT.

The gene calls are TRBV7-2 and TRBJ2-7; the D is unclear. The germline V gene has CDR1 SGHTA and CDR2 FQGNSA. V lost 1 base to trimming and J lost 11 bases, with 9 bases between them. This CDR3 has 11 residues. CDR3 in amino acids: CASSLGPNKYF. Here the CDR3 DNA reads TGTGCCAGCAGCTTAGGGCCCAACAAGTACTTC.

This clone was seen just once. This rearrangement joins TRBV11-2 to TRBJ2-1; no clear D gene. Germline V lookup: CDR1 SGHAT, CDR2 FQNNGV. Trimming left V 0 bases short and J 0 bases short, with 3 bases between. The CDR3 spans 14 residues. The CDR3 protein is CASSLDTSYNEQFF. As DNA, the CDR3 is TGTGCCAGCAGCTTAGATACCTCCTACAATGAGCAGTTCTTC.

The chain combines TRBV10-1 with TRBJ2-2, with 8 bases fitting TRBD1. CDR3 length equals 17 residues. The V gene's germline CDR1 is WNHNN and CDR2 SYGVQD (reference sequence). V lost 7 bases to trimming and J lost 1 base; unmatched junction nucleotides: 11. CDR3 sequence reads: CASNISNRGKNTGELFF. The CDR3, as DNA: TGCGCCAGCAATATCTCAAACAGGGGGAAGAACACCGGGGAGCTGTTTTTT.

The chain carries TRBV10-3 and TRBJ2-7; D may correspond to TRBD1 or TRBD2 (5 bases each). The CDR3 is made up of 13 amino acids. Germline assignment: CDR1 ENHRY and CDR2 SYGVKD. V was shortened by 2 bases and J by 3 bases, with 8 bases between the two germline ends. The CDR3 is CAISEEGIYEQYF. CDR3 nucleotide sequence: TGTGCCATCAGTGAGGAGGGGATCTACGAGCAGTACTTC.

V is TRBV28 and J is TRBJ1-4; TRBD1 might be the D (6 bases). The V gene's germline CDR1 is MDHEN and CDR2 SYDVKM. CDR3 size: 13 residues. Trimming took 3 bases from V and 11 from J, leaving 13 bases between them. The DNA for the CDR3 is TGTGCCAGCAGTTTGAAGGGGGGCGGGAAACTGTTTTTT. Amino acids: CASSLKGGGKLFF.

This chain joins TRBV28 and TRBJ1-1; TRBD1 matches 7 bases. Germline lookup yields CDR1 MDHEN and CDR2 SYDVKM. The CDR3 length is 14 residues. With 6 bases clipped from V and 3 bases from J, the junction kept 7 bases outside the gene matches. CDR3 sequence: CASSPTGFDTEAFF. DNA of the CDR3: TGTGCCAGCAGCCCGACAGGGTTTGACACTGAAGCTTTCTTT.

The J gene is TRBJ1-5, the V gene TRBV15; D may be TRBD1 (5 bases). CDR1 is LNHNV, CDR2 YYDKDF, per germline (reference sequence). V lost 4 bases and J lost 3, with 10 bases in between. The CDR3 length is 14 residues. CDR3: CATSTNRFNQPQHF. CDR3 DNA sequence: TGTGCCACCAGCACTAACAGGTTCAATCAGCCCCAGCATTTT.

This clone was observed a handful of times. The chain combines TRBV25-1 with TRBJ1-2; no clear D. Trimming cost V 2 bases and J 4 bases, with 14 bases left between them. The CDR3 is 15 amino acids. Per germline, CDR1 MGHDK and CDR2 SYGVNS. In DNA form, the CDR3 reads TGTGCCAGCAGTGAAACCCTAGCGGGTTCCTATGGCTACACCTTC. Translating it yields CASSETLAGSYGYTF.

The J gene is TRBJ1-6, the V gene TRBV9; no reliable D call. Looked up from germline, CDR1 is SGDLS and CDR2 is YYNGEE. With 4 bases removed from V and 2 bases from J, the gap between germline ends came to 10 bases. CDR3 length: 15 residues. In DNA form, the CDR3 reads TGTGCCAGCAGCCTCGGGGAACCCTATAATTCACCCCTCCACTTT. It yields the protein CASSLGEPYNSPLHF.

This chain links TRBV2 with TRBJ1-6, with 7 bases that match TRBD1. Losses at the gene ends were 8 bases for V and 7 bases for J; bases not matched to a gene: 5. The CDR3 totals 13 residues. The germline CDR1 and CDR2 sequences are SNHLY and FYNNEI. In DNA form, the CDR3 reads TGTGCCAGCCGACAGGGAGGCAATTCACCCCTCCACTTT. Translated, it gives CASRQGGNSPLHF.

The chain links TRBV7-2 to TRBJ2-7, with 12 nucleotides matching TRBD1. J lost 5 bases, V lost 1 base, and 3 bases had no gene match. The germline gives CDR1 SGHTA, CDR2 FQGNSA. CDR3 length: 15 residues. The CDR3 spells CASSLVGQGADEQYF. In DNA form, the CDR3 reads TGTGCCAGCAGCTTAGTGGGACAGGGGGCGGACGAGCAGTACTTC.

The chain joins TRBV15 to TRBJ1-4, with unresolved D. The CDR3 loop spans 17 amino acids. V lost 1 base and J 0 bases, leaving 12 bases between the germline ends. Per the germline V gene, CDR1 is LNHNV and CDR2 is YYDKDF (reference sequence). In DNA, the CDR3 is TGTGCCACCAGCAGAGGGGAGGCCTTAGCAACTAATGAAAAACTGTTTTTT. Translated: CATSRGEALATNEKLFF.

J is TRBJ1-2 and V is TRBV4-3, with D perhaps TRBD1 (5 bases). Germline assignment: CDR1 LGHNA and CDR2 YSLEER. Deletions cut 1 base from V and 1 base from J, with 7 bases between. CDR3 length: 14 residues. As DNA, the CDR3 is TGCGCCAGCAGCCAAGCCGGGGGTAACTATGGCTACACCTTC. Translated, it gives CASSQAGGNYGYTF.

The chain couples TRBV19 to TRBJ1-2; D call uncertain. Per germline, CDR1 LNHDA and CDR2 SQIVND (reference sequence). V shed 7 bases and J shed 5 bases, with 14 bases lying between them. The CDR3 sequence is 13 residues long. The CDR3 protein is CASNPAVGYGYTF. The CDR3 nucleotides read TGTGCCAGTAACCCCGCTGTAGGGTATGGCTACACCTTC.

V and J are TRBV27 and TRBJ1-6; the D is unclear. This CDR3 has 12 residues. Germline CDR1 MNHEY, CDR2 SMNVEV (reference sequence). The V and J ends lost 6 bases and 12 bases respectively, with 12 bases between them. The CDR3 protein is CASSSQKRPLHF. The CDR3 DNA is TGTGCCAGCAGCTCTCAAAAGAGACCCCTCCACTTT.

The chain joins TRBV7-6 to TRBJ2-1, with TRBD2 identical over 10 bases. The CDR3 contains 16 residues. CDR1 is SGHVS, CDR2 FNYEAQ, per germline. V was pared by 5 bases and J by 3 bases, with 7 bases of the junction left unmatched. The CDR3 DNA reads TGTGCCAGCAGCGGCCAGGGACTAGCGTACTACAATGAGCAGTTCTTC. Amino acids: CASSGQGLAYYNEQFF.

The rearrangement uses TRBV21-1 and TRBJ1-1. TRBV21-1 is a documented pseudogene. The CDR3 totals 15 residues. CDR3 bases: TGTGCCGGCAACGACAGAGGACTCGTTGACACTGAAGCTTTCTTT. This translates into CAGNDRGLVDTEAFF.

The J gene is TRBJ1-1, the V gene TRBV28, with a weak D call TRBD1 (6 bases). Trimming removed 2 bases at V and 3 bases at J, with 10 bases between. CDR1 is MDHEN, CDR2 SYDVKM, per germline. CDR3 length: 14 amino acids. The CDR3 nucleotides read TGTGCCAGCAGTTTAAGGGGGTTAGACACTGAAGCTTTCTTT. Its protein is CASSLRGLDTEAFF.

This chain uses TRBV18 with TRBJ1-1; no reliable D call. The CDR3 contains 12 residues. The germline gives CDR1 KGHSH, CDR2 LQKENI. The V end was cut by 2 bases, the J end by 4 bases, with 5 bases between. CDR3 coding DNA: TGTGCCAGCTCACCATCGGGCACTGAAGCTTTCTTT. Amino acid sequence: CASSPSGTEAFF.

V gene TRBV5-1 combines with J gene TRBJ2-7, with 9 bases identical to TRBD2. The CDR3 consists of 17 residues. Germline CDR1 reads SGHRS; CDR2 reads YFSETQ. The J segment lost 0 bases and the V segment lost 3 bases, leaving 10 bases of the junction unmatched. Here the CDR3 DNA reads TGCGCCAGCAGCTCCCAGCCGTCAGCGGGAGGCTCCTACGAGCAGTACTTC. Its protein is CASSSQPSAGGSYEQYF.

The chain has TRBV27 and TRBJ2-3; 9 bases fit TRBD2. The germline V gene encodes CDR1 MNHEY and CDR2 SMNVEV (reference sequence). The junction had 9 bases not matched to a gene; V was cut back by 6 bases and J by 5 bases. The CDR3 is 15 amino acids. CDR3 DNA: TGTGCCAGCAGAAGGGGCGGGGGGGCAAGAGATACGCAGTATTTT. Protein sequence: CASRRGGGARDTQYF.

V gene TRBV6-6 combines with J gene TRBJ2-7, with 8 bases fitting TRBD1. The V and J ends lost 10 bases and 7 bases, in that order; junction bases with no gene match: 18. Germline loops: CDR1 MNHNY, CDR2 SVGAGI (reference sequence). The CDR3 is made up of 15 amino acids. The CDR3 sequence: CANSASGQGGSEQYF. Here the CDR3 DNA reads TGTGCCAACAGCGCCTCCGGACAGGGTGGTTCGGAGCAGTACTTC.